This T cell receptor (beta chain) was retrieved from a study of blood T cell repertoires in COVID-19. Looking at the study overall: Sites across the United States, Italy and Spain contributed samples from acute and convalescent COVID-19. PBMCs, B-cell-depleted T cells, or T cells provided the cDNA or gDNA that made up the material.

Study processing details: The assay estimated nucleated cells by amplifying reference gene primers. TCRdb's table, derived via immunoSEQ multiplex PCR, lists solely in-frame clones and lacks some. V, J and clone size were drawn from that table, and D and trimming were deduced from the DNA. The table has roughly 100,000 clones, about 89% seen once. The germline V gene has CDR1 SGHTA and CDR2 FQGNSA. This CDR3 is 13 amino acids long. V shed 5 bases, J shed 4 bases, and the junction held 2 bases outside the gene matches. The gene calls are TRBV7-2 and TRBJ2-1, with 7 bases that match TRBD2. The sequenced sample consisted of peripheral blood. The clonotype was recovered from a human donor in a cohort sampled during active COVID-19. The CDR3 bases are TGTGCCAGCAGCCACGGGGGGTACAATGAGCAGTTCTTC. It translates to CASSHGGYNEQFF. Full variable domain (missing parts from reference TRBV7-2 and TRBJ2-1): GAGVSQSPSNKVTEKGKDVELRCDPISGHTALYWYRQSLGQGLEFLIYFQGNSAPDKSGLPSDRFSAERTGGSVSTLTIQRTQQEDSAVYLCASSHGGYNEQFFGPGTRLTVL.